This T cell receptor beta chain was sequenced in a study of blood T cell repertoires in COVID-19. Study at large: Sources were T cells, B-cell-depleted T cells, or PBMCs; the material itself was cDNA or gDNA.

Using immunoSEQ multiplex PCR, the repertoire was profiled, and TCRdb retains in-frame clones only, with some absent. Of some 130,000 clones detected, around three quarters appear once; the ten largest clones hold under 5%. The specimen sequenced was peripheral blood. This receptor was obtained from a woman at least 80 years old with acute or convalescent COVID-19.

CDR3 region: CASIPRLAGSYEQYF. CDR3 in DNA: TGTGCCAGCATCCCCCGACTAGCGGGATCCTACGAGCAGTACTTC. The chain couples TRBV5-8 to TRBJ2-7; 11 positions agree with TRBD2. CDR3 length equals 15 residues. Germline loops: CDR1 SGHTS, CDR2 YDEGEE. V was clipped by 6 bases and J by 1 base; unmatched bases: 6.